This TCR beta chain was identified in a study of OX40 agonist ivuxolimab in advanced cancers. Some background on the complete study: Ivuxolimab was an agonistic, fully human IgG2 monoclonal antibody directed against OX40 (CD134), a costimulatory receptor. Patients were allowed to have had prior anti-PD-1, anti-PD-L1 or anti-CTLA-4 therapy, and about 40% of the dose-escalation patients had been treated with checkpoint inhibitors. The paper covers the monotherapy dose-escalation part of the phase I ivuxolimab trial, which included N ≈ 50 patients. A male proportion of around 81% and a mean age of 60 years, ranging from roughly 20 to 80, were recorded for the dose-escalation cohort. Intravenous ivuxolimab was administered to patients every 2 weeks at six dose levels: 0.01, 0.1, 0.3, 1.5, 3 and 10 mg/kg. The point of sequencing TCRbeta in the periphery was to test whether ivuxolimab changed TCR sequence diversity and drove clonal T-cell expansion. Of the 50 to 55 dose-escalation patients, hepatocellular carcinoma was present in approximately 20, melanoma in around 15, renal cell carcinoma in 9 and head and neck cancer in 9. Partial responses occurred in three dose-escalation patients, of whom one had hepatocellular carcinoma and two had cutaneous melanoma. Broad study findings and their caveats: In partial responders in the 0.1-3.0 mg/kg groups, normalized peripheral clonal expansion was found to be among the lowest, especially among CD8+ T cells. Which antigens the clonally expanded peripheral T cells were specific for was not determined. Clonal expansion of both CD4+ and CD8+ blood T cells was observed from baseline to week 6 at doses 0.1 to 3.0 mg/kg. Low levels of normalized T-cell clonal expansion were also seen in some patients who did not respond. On average, CD8+ T cells showed more expanded clones than CD4+ T cells after ivuxolimab.

To sequence the TCRbeta CDR3 region, genomic DNA was isolated from the sorted cells. The immunoSEQ Assay was used for sequencing of TCRbeta CDR3 regions. Imported from immuneACCESS, the table was reduced by TCRdb to in-frame sequences with V and J called. These copies leave out some clones; in studies compared against another copy, an unresolved V gene accounts for under half, and the cause of the remainder is not known. The sample records about 80,000 clones, over 85% of which are singletons. The leading ten clones occupy 4.8% of the sample. Patients with a history of autoimmune disease or receiving systemic immunosuppression were excluded from the trial. In every dose cohort, peripheral blood was drawn for TCR sequencing at baseline, cycle 4 day 1, and cycle 7 day 1. The samples were drawn from a first-in-human, open-label, multicenter phase I dose-escalation trial of ivuxolimab. Adults with locally advanced or metastatic melanoma, renal cell carcinoma, hepatocellular carcinoma or head and neck squamous cell carcinoma were enrolled in the trial. Before TCR sequencing, CD4+ and CD8+ T cells were separately sorted from peripheral blood.

Worth noting for this clone: Which antigen it targets is not known. One junction end does not reproduce the germline sequence, and a read error may be involved.

From the germline V gene, CDR1 is MGHDK and CDR2 is SYGVNS. Spanning cysteine to phenylalanine, the CDR3 consists of 17 amino acids. Only the CDR3 part of the read is kept: 51 bases, read in frame from the first base. Recombination connected TRBV25-1 to TRBJ2-1, and the D gene may be TRBD2, 6 bases matching. The specimen was CD4+ or CD8+ T cells sorted from blood, collected in a trial of the OX40 agonist ivuxolimab. This TCR derives from an adult with an advanced solid tumor such as melanoma, head and neck, liver or kidney cancer. DNA sequence: TGTGCCGGCAGTGATAACCCGGGTGCGGGGTCCTACAATGAGCAGTTCTTC. This gives the protein CAGSDNPGAGSYNEQFF.